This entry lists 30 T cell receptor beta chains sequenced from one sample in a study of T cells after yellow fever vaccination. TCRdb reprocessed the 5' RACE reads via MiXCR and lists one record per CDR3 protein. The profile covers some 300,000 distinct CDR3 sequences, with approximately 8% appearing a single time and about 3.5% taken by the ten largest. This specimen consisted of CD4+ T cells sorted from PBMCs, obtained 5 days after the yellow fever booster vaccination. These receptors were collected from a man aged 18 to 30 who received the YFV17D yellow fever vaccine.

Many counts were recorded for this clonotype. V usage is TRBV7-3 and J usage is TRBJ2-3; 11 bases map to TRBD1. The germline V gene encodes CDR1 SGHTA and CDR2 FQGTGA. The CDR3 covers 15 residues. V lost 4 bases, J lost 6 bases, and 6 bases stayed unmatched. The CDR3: CASSSGQGAWDTQYF. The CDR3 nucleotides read TGTGCCAGCAGCTCCGGACAGGGGGCATGGGATACGCAGTATTTT.

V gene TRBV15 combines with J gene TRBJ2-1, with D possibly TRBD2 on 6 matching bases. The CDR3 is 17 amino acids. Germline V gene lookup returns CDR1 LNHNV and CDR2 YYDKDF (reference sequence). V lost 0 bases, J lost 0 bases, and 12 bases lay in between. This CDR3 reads CATSRDGGASSYNEQFF. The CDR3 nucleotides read TGTGCCACCAGCAGAGACGGAGGGGCCTCCTCCTACAATGAGCAGTTCTTC.

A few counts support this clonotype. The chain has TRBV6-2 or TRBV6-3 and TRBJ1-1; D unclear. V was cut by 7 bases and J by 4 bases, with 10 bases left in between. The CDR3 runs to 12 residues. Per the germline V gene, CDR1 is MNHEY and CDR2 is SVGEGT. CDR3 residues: CASTNGITEAFF. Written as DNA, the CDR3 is TGTGCCAGCACCAACGGGATCACTGAAGCTTTCTTT.

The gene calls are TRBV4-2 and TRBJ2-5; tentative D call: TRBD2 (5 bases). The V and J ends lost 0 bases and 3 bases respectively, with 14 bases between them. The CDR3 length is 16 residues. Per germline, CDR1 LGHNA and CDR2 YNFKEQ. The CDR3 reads CASSQDRRRHKETQYF. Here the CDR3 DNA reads TGTGCCAGCAGCCAAGATAGGAGGAGGCACAAAGAGACCCAGTACTTC.

The CDR3 bases are TGTGCCAGCAGCTATAAGTATGGGGAAAACATTCAGTACTTC. It yields the protein CASSYKYGENIQYF. V is TRBV5-4 and J is TRBJ2-4; D uncertain. The ends were cut back, 3 bases at V and 5 bases at J, with 12 bases in the middle. The CDR3 totals 14 residues. From germline, CDR1 is SGHNT and CDR2 YYREEE (reference sequence).

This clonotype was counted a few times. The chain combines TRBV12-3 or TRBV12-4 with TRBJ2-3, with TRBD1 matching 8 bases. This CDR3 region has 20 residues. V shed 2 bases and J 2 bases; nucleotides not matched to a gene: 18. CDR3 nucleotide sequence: TGTGCCAGCAGTTTATACTCCTTGTCAACGGACAGGGCCGACACAGATACGCAGTATTTT. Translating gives CASSLYSLSTDRADTDTQYF.

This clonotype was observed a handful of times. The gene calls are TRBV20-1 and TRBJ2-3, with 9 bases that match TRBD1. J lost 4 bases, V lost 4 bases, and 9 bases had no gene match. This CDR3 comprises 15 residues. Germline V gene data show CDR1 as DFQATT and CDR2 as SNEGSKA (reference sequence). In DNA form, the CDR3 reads TGCAGTGCTACAACTCCGGGACAGGGCGCAGATACGCAGTATTTT. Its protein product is CSATTPGQGADTQYF.

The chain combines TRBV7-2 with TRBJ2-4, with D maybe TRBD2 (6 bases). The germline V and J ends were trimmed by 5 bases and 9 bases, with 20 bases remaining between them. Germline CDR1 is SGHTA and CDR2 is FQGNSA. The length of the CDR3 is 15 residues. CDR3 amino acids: CASSVFRDLGGIQYF. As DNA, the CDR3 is TGTGCCAGCAGCGTATTCAGGGACTTGGGGGGCATTCAGTACTTC. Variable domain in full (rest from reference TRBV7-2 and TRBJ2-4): GAGVSQSPSNKVTEKGKDVELRCDPISGHTALYWYRQSLGQGLEFLIYFQGNSAPDKSGLPSDRFSAERTGGSVSTLTIQRTQQEDSAVYLCASSVFRDLGGIQYFGAGTRLSVL.

The CDR3 coding sequence is TGTGCCAGCAAAAGACAGGGGGCACAAGAATACGAGCAGTACTTC. Encoded protein: CASKRQGAQEYEQYF. This sequence joins TRBV6-5 and TRBJ2-7, with 10 bases aligning to TRBD1. The CDR3 length is 15 residues. Germline CDR1 reads MNHEY; CDR2 reads SVGAGI. J lost 4 bases, V lost 7 bases, and 10 bases had no gene match.

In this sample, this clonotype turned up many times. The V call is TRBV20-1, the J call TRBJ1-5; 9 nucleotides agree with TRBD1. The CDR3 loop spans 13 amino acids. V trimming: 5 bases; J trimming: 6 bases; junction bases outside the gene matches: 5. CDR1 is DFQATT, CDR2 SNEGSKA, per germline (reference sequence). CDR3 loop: CSAAQGAGQPQHF. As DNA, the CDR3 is TGCAGTGCTGCACAGGGGGCTGGTCAGCCCCAGCATTTT.

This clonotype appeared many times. The CDR3 DNA sequence: TGCAGTGCCTTGGGGGGCCCATACGAGCAGTACTTC. It specifies CSALGGPYEQYF. The chain couples TRBV20-1 to TRBJ2-7, with D perhaps being TRBD1 or TRBD2 (6 bases each). This CDR3 region has 12 residues. The germline gives CDR1 DFQATT, CDR2 SNEGSKA (reference sequence). The germline V and J ends were trimmed by 6 bases and 4 bases, with 13 bases remaining between them.

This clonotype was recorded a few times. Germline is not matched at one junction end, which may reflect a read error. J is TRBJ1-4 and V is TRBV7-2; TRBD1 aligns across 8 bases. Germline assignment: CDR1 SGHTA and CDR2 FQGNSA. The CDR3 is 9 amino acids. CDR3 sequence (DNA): TGTGCCAGGACAGGGGACACCCCTTTT. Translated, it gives CARTGDTPF.

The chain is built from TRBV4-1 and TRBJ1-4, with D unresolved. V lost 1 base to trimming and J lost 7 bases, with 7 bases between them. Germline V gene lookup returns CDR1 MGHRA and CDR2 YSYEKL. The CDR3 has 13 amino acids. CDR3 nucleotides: TGCGCCAGCAGCCAAGGATTGATTGAAAAACTGTTTTTT. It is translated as CASSQGLIEKLFF.

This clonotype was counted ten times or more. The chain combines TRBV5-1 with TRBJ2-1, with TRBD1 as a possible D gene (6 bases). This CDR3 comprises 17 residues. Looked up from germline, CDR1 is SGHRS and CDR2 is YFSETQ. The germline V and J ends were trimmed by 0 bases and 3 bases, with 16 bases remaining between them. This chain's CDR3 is CASSLGDRDTHYNEQFF. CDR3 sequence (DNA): TGCGCCAGCAGCTTGGGGGATCGGGACACACACTACAATGAGCAGTTCTTC.

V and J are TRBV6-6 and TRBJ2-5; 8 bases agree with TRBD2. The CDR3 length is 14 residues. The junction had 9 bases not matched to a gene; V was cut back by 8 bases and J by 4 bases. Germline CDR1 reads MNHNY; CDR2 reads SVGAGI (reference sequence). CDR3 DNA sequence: TGTGCCAGCGGTCTAAGCGGGGGAGGAGAGACCCAGTACTTC. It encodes CASGLSGGGETQYF.

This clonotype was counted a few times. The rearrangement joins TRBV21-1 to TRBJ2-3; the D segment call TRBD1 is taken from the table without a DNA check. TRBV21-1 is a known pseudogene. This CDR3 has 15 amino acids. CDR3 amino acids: CASSPGTGDTDTQYF. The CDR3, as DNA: TGTGCCAGCAGCCCCGGGACAGGGGACACAGATACGCAGTATTTT.

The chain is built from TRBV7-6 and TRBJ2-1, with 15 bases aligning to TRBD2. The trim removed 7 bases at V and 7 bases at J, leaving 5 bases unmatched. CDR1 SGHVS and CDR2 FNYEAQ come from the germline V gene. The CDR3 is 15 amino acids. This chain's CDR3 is CASMGLAGGRNEQFF. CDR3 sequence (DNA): TGTGCCAGCATGGGACTAGCGGGGGGCAGAAATGAGCAGTTCTTC.

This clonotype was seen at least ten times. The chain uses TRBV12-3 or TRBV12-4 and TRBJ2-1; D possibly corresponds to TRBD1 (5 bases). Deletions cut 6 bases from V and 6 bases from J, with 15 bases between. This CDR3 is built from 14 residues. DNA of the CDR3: TGTGCCAGCAGGCTCACGAGTAGGGGCAATGAGCAGTTCTTC. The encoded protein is CASRLTSRGNEQFF.

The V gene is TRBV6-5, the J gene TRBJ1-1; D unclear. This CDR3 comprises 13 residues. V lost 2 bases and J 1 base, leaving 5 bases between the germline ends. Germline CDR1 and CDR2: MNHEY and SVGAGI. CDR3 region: CASSYAGNTEAFF. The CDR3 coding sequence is TGTGCCAGCAGTTACGCAGGGAACACTGAAGCTTTCTTT.

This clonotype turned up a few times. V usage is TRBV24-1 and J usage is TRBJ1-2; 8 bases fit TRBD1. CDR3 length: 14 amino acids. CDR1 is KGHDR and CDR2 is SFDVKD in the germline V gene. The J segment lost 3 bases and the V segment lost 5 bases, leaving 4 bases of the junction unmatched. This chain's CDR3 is CATSGAGGYYGYTF. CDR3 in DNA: TGTGCCACCAGTGGGGCAGGGGGCTACTATGGCTACACCTTC.

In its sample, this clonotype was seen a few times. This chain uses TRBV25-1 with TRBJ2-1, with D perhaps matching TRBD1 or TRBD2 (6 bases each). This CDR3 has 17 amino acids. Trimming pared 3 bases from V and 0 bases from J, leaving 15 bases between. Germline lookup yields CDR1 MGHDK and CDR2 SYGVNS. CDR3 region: CASSDGWGASSYNEQFF. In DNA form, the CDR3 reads TGTGCCAGCAGTGATGGGTGGGGGGCTTCCTCCTACAATGAGCAGTTCTTC.

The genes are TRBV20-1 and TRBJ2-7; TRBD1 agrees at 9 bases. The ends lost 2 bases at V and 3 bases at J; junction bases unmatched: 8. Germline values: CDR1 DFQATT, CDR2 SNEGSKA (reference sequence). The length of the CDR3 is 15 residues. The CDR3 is CSARNSQGASYEQYV. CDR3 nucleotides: TGCAGTGCTAGAAATTCACAGGGGGCGAGCTACGAGCAGTACGTC.

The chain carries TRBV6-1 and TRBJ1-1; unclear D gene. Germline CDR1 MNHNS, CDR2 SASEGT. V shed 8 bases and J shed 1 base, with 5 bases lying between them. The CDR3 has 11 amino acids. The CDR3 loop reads CASLENTEAFF. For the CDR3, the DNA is TGTGCCAGCTTGGAGAACACTGAAGCTTTCTTT.

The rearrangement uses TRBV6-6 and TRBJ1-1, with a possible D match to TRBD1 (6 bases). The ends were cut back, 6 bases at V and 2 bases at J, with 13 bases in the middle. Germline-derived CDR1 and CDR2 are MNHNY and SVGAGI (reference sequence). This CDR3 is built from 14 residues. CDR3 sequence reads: CASRRTVDNTEAFF. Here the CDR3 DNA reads TGTGCCAGCAGGCGGACAGTAGACAACACTGAAGCTTTCTTT.

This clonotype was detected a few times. The chain's CDR3 is CASSQGSEVHTF. The CDR3 bases are TGTGCCAGCAGCCAAGGGTCCGAAGTCCACACCTTC. The rearrangement links TRBV3-1 to TRBJ1-2; D gene unclear. V lost 1 base, J lost 12 bases, and 12 bases lay in between. CDR3 length equals 12 residues. Germline CDR1 is LGHDT and CDR2 is YNNKEL (reference sequence).

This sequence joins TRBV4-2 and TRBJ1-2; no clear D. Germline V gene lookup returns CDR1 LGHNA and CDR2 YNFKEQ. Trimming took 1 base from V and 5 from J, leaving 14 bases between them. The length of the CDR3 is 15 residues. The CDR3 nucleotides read TGTGCCAGCAGCCAAGCAGGAAACGGCCCGTATGGCTACACCTTC. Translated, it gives CASSQAGNGPYGYTF.

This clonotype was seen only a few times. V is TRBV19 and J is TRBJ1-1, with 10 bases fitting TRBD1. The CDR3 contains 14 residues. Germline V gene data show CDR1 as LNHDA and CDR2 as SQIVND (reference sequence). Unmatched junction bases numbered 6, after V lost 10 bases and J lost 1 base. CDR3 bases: TGTGCCACCAGACAGGGGGCGAGGAACACTGAAGCTTTCTTT. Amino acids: CATRQGARNTEAFF.

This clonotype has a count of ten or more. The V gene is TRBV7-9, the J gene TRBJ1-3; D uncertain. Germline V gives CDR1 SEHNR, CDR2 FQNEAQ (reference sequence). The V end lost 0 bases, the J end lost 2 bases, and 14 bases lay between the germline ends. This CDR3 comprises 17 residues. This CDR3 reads CASSLAAGGKTGNTIYF. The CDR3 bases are TGTGCCAGCAGCTTAGCAGCTGGCGGGAAGACTGGAAACACCATATATTTT.

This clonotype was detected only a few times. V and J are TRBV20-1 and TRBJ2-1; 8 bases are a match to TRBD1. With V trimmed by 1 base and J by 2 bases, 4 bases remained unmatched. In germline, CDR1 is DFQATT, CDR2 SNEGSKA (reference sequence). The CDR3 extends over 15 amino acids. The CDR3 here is CSARAAGGPYNEQFF. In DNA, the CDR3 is TGCAGTGCTAGAGCGGCAGGGGGCCCCTACAATGAGCAGTTCTTC.

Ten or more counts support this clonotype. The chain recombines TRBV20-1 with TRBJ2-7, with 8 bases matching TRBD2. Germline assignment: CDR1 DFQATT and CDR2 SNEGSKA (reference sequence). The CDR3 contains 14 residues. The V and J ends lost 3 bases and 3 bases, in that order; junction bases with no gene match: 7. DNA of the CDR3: TGCAGTGCTAGTGTCCCGGGGGGGCTCTACGAGCAGTACGTC. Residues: CSASVPGGLYEQYV.